These 26 T cell receptor beta chains share one sample of origin, sequenced in a study of blood T cell repertoires in COVID-19. This table comes from immunoSEQ multiplex PCR, and its TCRdb copy is limited to in-frame clones, with some not included. The table shows roughly 300,000 clones, with around 90% occurring only once. The sequencing sample was made of PBMCs or T cells enriched from blood (not recorded which). Receptors originate from a woman aged 25 to 39 who had recovered from COVID-19.

V is TRBV3-1 (or the pseudogene TRBV3-2) and J is TRBJ2-1, with 11 bases lining up with TRBD2. The V segment lost 4 bases and the J segment 4 bases; nucleotides outside the gene matches: 6. The CDR3 extends over 16 amino acids. CDR1 is LGHDT, CDR2 YNNKEL, per germline (reference sequence). CDR3 loop: CASSPYTSGSYNEQFF. CDR3 nucleotides: TGTGCCAGCAGCCCTTACACTAGCGGGAGTTACAATGAGCAGTTCTTC.

V gene TRBV28 combines with J gene TRBJ1-4, with 7 bases that match TRBD1. The CDR3 consists of 14 residues. Germline assignment: CDR1 MDHEN and CDR2 SYDVKM. The V segment lost 6 bases and the J segment 8 bases; nucleotides outside the gene matches: 9. The CDR3 nucleotides read TGTGCCAGCAGCCCCCGACAGGGCAGGGAAAAACTGTTTTTT. The encoded protein is CASSPRQGREKLFF.

The V gene is TRBV28, the J gene TRBJ1-2; unclear D gene. The germline CDR1 and CDR2 sequences are MDHEN and SYDVKM. CDR3 length equals 13 residues. V lost 6 bases, J lost 8 bases, and 16 bases lay in between. In DNA form, the CDR3 reads TGTGCCAGCAGGGTGTCAATAATCGGGGGCTACACCTTC. Protein product: CASRVSIIGGYTF.

The V and J genes are TRBV7-9 and TRBJ1-1; D is unclear. Trimming pared 3 bases from V and 1 base from J, leaving 9 bases between. Germline V gene data show CDR1 as SEHNR and CDR2 as FQNEAQ (reference sequence). The CDR3 covers 14 residues. The CDR3 nucleotides are TGTGCCAGCAGCTTCTCGGGAGGGAACACTGAAGCTTTCTTT. Translating gives CASSFSGGNTEAFF.

The gene calls are TRBV5-1 and TRBJ2-1; 7 bases line up with TRBD1. The CDR3 contains 14 residues. Germline V CDR1 and CDR2: SGHRS, YFSETQ. V lost 5 bases, J lost 8 bases, and 10 bases stayed unmatched. The CDR3 region has the DNA TGCGCCAGCAGTTCGGGACAGTCGGTAGATGAGCAGTTCTTC. Protein sequence: CASSSGQSVDEQFF.

The chain is built from TRBV24-1 and TRBJ2-5; weak D call: TRBD2 (6 bases). Trimming shortened V by 4 bases and J by 6 bases, and 11 bases separated the two germline ends. CDR1 is KGHDR, CDR2 SFDVKD, per germline. The CDR3 has 13 amino acids. Written as DNA, the CDR3 is TGTGCCACCAGTGAGGACCGCGGGAAGACCCAGTACTTC. Translating it yields CATSEDRGKTQYF.

This rearrangement joins TRBV28 to TRBJ2-7; D uncertain. The CDR3 sequence is 13 residues long. The ends were cut back, 2 bases at V and 0 bases at J, with 5 bases in the middle. CDR1 is MDHEN and CDR2 is SYDVKM in the germline V gene. CDR3 residues: CASSLPSSYEQYF. CDR3 nucleotide sequence: TGTGCCAGCAGTTTACCCAGCTCCTACGAGCAGTACTTC.

This CDR3 reads CASSLAQTGGTGELFF. The CDR3 region has the DNA TGTGCCAGCAGCTTAGCGCAGACAGGTGGTACCGGGGAGCTGTTTTTT. This chain uses TRBV7-6 with TRBJ2-2; tentative D call: TRBD1 (6 bases). Germline loops: CDR1 SGHVS, CDR2 FNYEAQ. CDR3 length: 16 residues. V lost 0 bases and J 5 bases, leaving 13 bases between the germline ends.

The genes are TRBV28 and TRBJ2-4; 8 nucleotides align to TRBD1. With V trimmed by 6 bases and J by 0 bases, 4 bases remained unmatched. This CDR3 is 15 amino acids long. Germline CDR1 MDHEN, CDR2 SYDVKM. DNA for the CDR3: TGTGCCAGCAGAGGGACAGGCCTAGCCAAAAACATTCAGTACTTC. Protein sequence: CASRGTGLAKNIQYF.

This clone occurred once. The rearrangement joins TRBV6-5 to TRBJ1-1; D may be TRBD1 (6 bases). Between the trimmed V and J ends, which lost 9 bases and 2 bases, there was a span of 16 bases. This CDR3 is 14 amino acids long. CDR1 is MNHEY, CDR2 SVGAGI, per germline. The CDR3 reads CASHRTVRNTEAFF. CDR3 nucleotide sequence: TGTGCCAGTCACCGGACAGTCAGAAACACTGAAGCTTTCTTT.

The V gene is TRBV5-8, the J gene TRBJ2-2; possible D gene TRBD2, 5 bases. Germline V gene lookup returns CDR1 SGHTS and CDR2 YDEGEE. The CDR3 extends over 14 amino acids. Trimming stripped 3 bases from V and 7 bases from J, with 13 bases between. The CDR3 here is CASSWLGVVGELFF. DNA for the CDR3: TGTGCCAGCAGCTGGCTCGGGGTCGTCGGGGAGCTGTTTTTT.

A single count supports this clone. The genes are TRBV7-8 and TRBJ2-3; TRBD2 agrees at 10 bases. After removal of 5 bases from V and 13 bases from J, the junction contained 9 bases not matched to a gene. There are 13 residues in the CDR3. Germline CDR1 SGHVS, CDR2 FQNEAQ. CDR3 sequence reads: CASSPPGSGGKYF. The CDR3 coding sequence is TGTGCCAGCAGCCCCCCGGGTAGCGGGGGGAAGTATTTT.

The rearrangement joins TRBV28 to TRBJ1-2; D is unclear. V shed 6 bases and J shed 11 bases, with 10 bases lying between them. Germline V gives CDR1 MDHEN, CDR2 SYDVKM. CDR3 size: 10 residues. The CDR3 DNA reads as TGTGCCAGCAGAAGCGGGAGATACACCTTC. It codes for CASRSGRYTF.

This clone has just one count. The rearrangement joins TRBV11-3 to TRBJ2-1, with TRBD2 matching 8 bases. After removal of 5 bases from V and 0 bases from J, the junction contained 6 bases not matched to a gene. The CDR3 is 16 amino acids. The germline CDR1 and CDR2 sequences are SGHNT and YENEEA. The CDR3 sequence is CASSTAGTSSYNEQFF. The CDR3 region has the DNA TGTGCCAGCAGCACCGCCGGGACTAGCTCCTACAATGAGCAGTTCTTC.

The V gene is TRBV6-5, the J gene TRBJ1-3; the D gene is possibly TRBD1 (5 bases). CDR3 length equals 14 residues. Trimming took off 8 bases at V and 4 bases at J, with 15 bases between the two ends. Per germline, CDR1 MNHEY and CDR2 SVGAGI. In nucleotides, the CDR3 is TGTGCCAGCCGGTCTGGGGCAGCCGGAAACACCATATATTTT. Its protein product is CASRSGAAGNTIYF.

This chain joins TRBV20-1 and TRBJ2-1; no clear D gene. This CDR3 comprises 15 residues. Deletions cut 4 bases from V and 6 bases from J, with 19 bases between. Germline assignment: CDR1 DFQATT and CDR2 SNEGSKA (reference sequence). Here the CDR3 DNA reads TGCAGTGCTAATGATGCGGCAAAGCGCTTCAATGAGCAGTTCTTC. Translation: CSANDAAKRFNEQFF.

The rearrangement links TRBV7-2 to TRBJ1-2, with D perhaps matching TRBD1 (5 bases). This CDR3 has 15 amino acids. The V end was cut by 1 base, the J end by 1 base, with 10 bases between. Germline CDR1 SGHTA, CDR2 FQGNSA. CDR3 bases: TGTGCCAGCAGCTTAGTTACCCAGGGTAACTATGGCTACACCTTC. It is translated as CASSLVTQGNYGYTF.

The chain recombines TRBV19 with TRBJ1-5; tentatively, D is TRBD1 (6 bases). V lost 3 bases to trimming and J lost 7 bases, with 13 bases between them. CDR1 is LNHDA and CDR2 is SQIVND in the germline V gene (reference sequence). The CDR3 is made up of 14 amino acids. CDR3 DNA sequence: TGTGCCAGTAGTATTTTAAGGGGGAAGCAGCCCCAGCATTTT. This encodes CASSILRGKQPQHF.

The genes are TRBV30 and TRBJ1-6, with D unclear. Germline CDR1 and CDR2: GTSNPN and SVGIG (reference sequence). The V end was cut by 4 bases, the J end by 7 bases, with 11 bases between. The CDR3 consists of 13 residues. In DNA, the CDR3 is TGTGCCTGGACCGAAAACAGAAATTCACCCCTCCACTTT. This sequence encodes CAWTENRNSPLHF.

This clone has just one count. The chain joins TRBV3-1 (or the pseudogene TRBV3-2) to TRBJ2-5; D unclear. Germline assignment: CDR1 LGHDT and CDR2 YNNKEL (reference sequence). The CDR3 contains 14 residues. The ends were cut back, 0 bases at V and 1 base at J, with 6 bases in the middle. Here the CDR3 DNA reads TGTGCCAGCAGCCAAGACCCCAGCCAAGAGACCCAGTACTTC. Translating it yields CASSQDPSQETQYF.

The CDR3 protein is CASSLQGFNEQFF. The CDR3 region has the DNA TGTGCCAGCAGTTTACAGGGATTCAATGAGCAGTTCTTC. The genes are TRBV12-3 or TRBV12-4 and TRBJ2-1; possible D gene TRBD1, 5 bases. This CDR3 is 13 amino acids long. V lost 2 bases and J 6 bases, leaving 8 bases between the germline ends.

This clone was picked up a small number of times. The rearrangement uses TRBV11-3 and TRBJ2-1; 7 positions agree with TRBD2. Trimming took 1 base from V and 2 from J; bases not matched to a gene: 8. The length of the CDR3 is 17 residues. CDR1 is SGHNT and CDR2 is YENEEA in the germline V gene. Written as DNA, the CDR3 is TGTGCCAGCAGCTTAGGTGGTCGGGGAGGGCCCTACAATGAGCAGTTCTTC. It is translated as CASSLGGRGGPYNEQFF. Together with reference TRBV11-3 and TRBJ2-1, the CDR3 gives the full variable domain: EAGVVQSPRYKIIEKKQPVAFWCNPISGHNTLYWYLQNLGQGPELLIRYENEEAVDDSQLPKDRFSAERLKGVDSTLKIQPAELGDSAVYLCASSLGGRGGPYNEQFFGPGTRLTVL.

This rearrangement joins TRBV7-2 to TRBJ1-5; possibly TRBD1 for D (5 bases). The CDR3 is made up of 15 amino acids. The germline CDR1 and CDR2 sequences are SGHTA and FQGNSA. Trimming cost V 5 bases and J 5 bases, with 16 bases left between them. CDR3 sequence reads: CASSPTVSPDQPQHF. CDR3 bases: TGTGCCAGCAGCCCGACAGTCTCCCCAGATCAGCCCCAGCATTTT.

V gene TRBV5-1 combines with J gene TRBJ1-2, with D perhaps TRBD1 (5 bases). Trimming shortened V by 4 bases and J by 4 bases, and 11 bases separated the two germline ends. The CDR3 is 13 residues long. Germline V CDR1 and CDR2: SGHRS, YFSETQ. DNA of the CDR3: TGCGCCAGCAGCCCGACAGATGCCTATGGCTACACCTTC. Amino acids: CASSPTDAYGYTF. The variable domain in full, completed from reference TRBV5-1 and TRBJ1-2, reads KAGVTQTPRYLIKTRGQQVTLSCSPISGHRSVSWYQQTPGQGLQFLFEYFSETQRNKGNFPGRFSGRQFSNSRSEMNVSTLELGDSALYLCASSPTDAYGYTFGSGTRLTVV.

The chain is built from TRBV5-1 and TRBJ2-7, with D perhaps TRBD1 (5 bases). This CDR3 comprises 14 residues. V lost 0 bases to trimming and J lost 4 bases, with 11 bases between them. The germline V gene has CDR1 SGHRS and CDR2 YFSETQ. CDR3 in amino acids: CASSLDARAYEQYF. DNA for the CDR3: TGCGCCAGCAGCTTGGATGCCAGGGCTTACGAGCAGTACTTC.

Turning to this clone: The sample carries other DNA sequences with the same CDR3. This chain links TRBV7-2 with TRBJ2-5; no definite D call. CDR3 size: 11 residues. Germline V gene lookup returns CDR1 SGHTA and CDR2 FQGNSA. Between the trimmed V and J ends, which lost 5 bases and 2 bases, there was a span of 3 bases. The CDR3 sequence: CASSLQETQYF. In DNA form, the CDR3 reads TGTGCCAGCAGCCTTCAAGAGACCCAGTACTTC.